These T cell receptor beta chains were read from a single sample in a study of early T cells in non-severe SARS-CoV-2 infection. TCRdb ran MiXCR on the 5' RACE reads and lists one entry per CDR3 protein. The sample lists some 49,000 distinct CDR3 sequences; about 12% were seen once. Sequencing used whole blood. These TCRs come from an adult who was a healthcare worker with PCR-confirmed SARS-CoV-2 infection or an uninfected control (not recorded which). CDR3s include the opening cysteine and the closing phenylalanine or tryptophan. Each record gives: clone size, D gene, J gene, V gene, CDR3 protein, CDR3 DNA. The D gene is left open where the match is weak. Clone sizes are given selectively: once, few, many, or a class where the clone is expanded.

many	TRBD1	TRBJ1-1	TRBV6-5	CASRDRQGRTEAFF	TGTGCCAGCAGGGATCGACAGGGGAGGACTGAAGCTTTCTTT
few	NA	TRBJ1-1	TRBV6-6	CASSYSKGPGGTEAFF	TGTGCCAGCAGTTACTCGAAAGGGCCGGGGGGCACTGAAGCTTTCTTT
many	TRBD1	TRBJ2-3	TRBV15	CATSRGTGGTADTQYF	TGTGCCACCAGCAGAGGAACAGGGGGCACCGCAGATACGCAGTATTTT
few	NA	TRBJ2-3	TRBV5-4	CASSFGPSTDTQYF	TGTGCCAGCAGCTTTGGACCGAGCACAGATACGCAGTATTTT
NA	NA	TRBJ2-1	TRBV3-1	CASSQRTWPTIYNEQFF	TGTGCCAGCAGCCAGAGGACCTGGCCCACTATCTACAATGAGCAGTTCTTC
many	TRBD2	TRBJ2-1	TRBV7-3	CASSLIPGLAGDRHEQFF	TGTGCCAGCAGTCTTATCCCGGGACTAGCGGGAGATAGGCATGAGCAGTTCTTC
NA	TRBD1	TRBJ1-2	TRBV20-1	CSVRGGAEGYTF	TGCAGTGTCCGAGGGGGCGCAGAAGGCTACACCTTC
NA	TRBD2	TRBJ2-2	TRBV5-4	CASSLRTSGRRDTGELFF	TGTGCCAGCAGCCTACGGACTAGCGGGAGAAGGGACACCGGGGAGCTGTTTTTT
NA	TRBD2	TRBJ2-3	TRBV20-1	CSATGGSREDTQYF	TGCAGTGCAACGGGGGGTAGTAGGGAAGATACGCAGTATTTT
NA	NA	TRBJ2-7	TRBV6-6	CASSHPLTGHEQYF	TGTGCCAGCAGCCACCCCCTCACAGGGCACGAGCAGTACTTC
many	NA	TRBJ1-2	TRBV12-3/TRBV12-4	CASSSPPHENYGYTF	TGTGCCAGCAGTTCACCCCCACATGAGAACTATGGCTACACCTTC
NA	NA	TRBJ1-1	TRBV27	CASSSPRDRRIPEAFF	TGTGCCAGCAGTTCCCCCAGAGACAGGAGGATCCCTGAAGCTTTCTTT
few	TRBD2	TRBJ2-1	TRBV18	CASSPPDRGGLNEQFF	TGTGCCAGCTCACCACCGGACCGGGGGGGCCTCAATGAGCAGTTCTTC
few	TRBD1	TRBJ2-7	TRBV29-1	CSGGQGTYEQYF	TGCAGCGGTGGACAGGGTACCTACGAGCAGTACTTC
many	NA	TRBJ1-5	TRBV19	CASRGEFNQPQHF	TGTGCCAGTAGGGGGGAATTCAATCAGCCCCAGCATTTT
few	TRBD2	TRBJ2-7	TRBV20-1	CSALAGAGGPNEQYF	TGCAGTGCTCTAGCGGGGGCGGGAGGTCCTAACGAGCAGTACTTC
few	NA	TRBJ2-1	TRBV29-1	CSVERGAGSRFF	TGCAGCGTTGAACGAGGGGCAGGCAGCAGATTCTTC
NA	TRBD2	TRBJ2-7	TRBV6-5	CASSYSAGGYEQYF	TGTGCCAGCAGTTACTCAGCGGGAGGGTACGAGCAGTACTTC
once	NA	TRBJ1-1	TRBV28	CASSPARGGTEAFF	TGTGCCAGCAGTCCCGCCCGGGGCGGAACTGAAGCTTTCTTT
many	NA	TRBJ1-1	TRBV9	CASSVEGYTEAFF	TGTGCCAGCAGCGTAGAAGGGTACACTGAAGCTTTCTTT
many	TRBD1	TRBJ2-7	TRBV12-5	CASGSFLRRDRGYEQYF	TGTGCTAGTGGTTCTTTCTTACGCCGGGACAGGGGGTACGAGCAGTACTTC
many	NA	TRBJ2-2	TRBV5-4	CASSPPQGSTGELFF	TGTGCCAGCAGCCCTCCGCAGGGGAGCACCGGGGAGCTGTTTTTT
NA	TRBD2	TRBJ2-7	TRBV7-2	CASSIAGALSSYEQYF	TGTGCCAGCAGCATAGCGGGAGCCCTTAGCTCCTACGAGCAGTACTTC
many	NA	TRBJ2-2	TRBV14	CASSQASPSAGELFF	TGTGCCAGCAGCCAAGCGAGTCCTAGCGCCGGGGAGCTGTTTTTT
NA	NA	TRBJ1-4	TRBV30	CAWKFKEKLFF	TGTGCCTGGAAGTTTAAGGAAAAACTGTTTTTT
many	NA	TRBJ1-2	TRBV6-5	CASSYSVQGSVYGYTF	TGTGCCAGCAGTTACTCTGTGCAGGGATCAGTCTATGGCTACACCTTC
many	NA	TRBJ2-1	TRBV6-6	CASSSRGGQGVYNEQFF	TGTGCCAGCAGTTCACGCGGGGGGCAGGGGGTCTACAATGAGCAGTTCTTC
NA	NA	TRBJ2-5	TRBV18	CASSWGLEQRETQYF	TGTGCCAGCTCATGGGGACTGGAGCAGAGAGAGACCCAGTACTTC
many	TRBD2	TRBJ2-3	TRBV5-1	CASTRRSAGDTDTQYF	TGCGCCAGCACCCGCAGGAGTGCGGGGGACACAGATACGCAGTATTTT
few	NA	TRBJ1-1	TRBV7-9	CASSLGGFTEAFF	TGTGCCAGCAGCTTGGGAGGGTTCACTGAAGCTTTCTTT
many	NA	TRBJ1-1	TRBV18	CAISRGMNTEAFF	TGTGCCATCTCCCGGGGGATGAACACTGAAGCTTTCTTT
few	NA	TRBJ1-5	TRBV6-6	CASSKGIGNQPQHF	TGTGCCAGCAGTAAGGGGATTGGCAATCAGCCCCAGCATTTT
many	TRBD1	TRBJ2-3	TRBV12-3/TRBV12-4	CASADRGRGDTQYF	TGTGCCAGCGCCGACAGGGGGCGCGGAGATACGCAGTATTTT
NA	TRBD1	TRBJ1-2	TRBV29-1	CSVGTGEPNYGYTF	TGCAGCGTTGGGACAGGGGAACCGAACTATGGCTACACCTTC
NA	TRBD1	TRBJ2-5	TRBV6-2/TRBV6-3	CASSYSPDRGETQYF	TGTGCCAGCAGTTACTCACCCGACAGGGGAGAGACCCAGTACTTC
few	NA	TRBJ2-2	TRBV9	CASRRARTGELFF	TGTGCCAGCAGGAGGGCAAGGACCGGGGAGCTGTTTTTT
many	NA	TRBJ1-1	TRBV20-1	CSARPGLGVGTEAFF	TGCAGTGCTAGACCCGGGCTCGGGGTAGGCACTGAAGCTTTCTTT